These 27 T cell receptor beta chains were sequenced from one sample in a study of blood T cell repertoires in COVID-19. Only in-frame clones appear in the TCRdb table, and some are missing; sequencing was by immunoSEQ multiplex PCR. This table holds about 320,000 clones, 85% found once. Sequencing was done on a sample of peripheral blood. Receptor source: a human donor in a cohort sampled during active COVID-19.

In DNA form, the CDR3 reads TGTGCCAGCGCACTCAGGTCTCCTGTTGAAAAACTGTTTTTT. Residues: CASALRSPVEKLFF. The chain combines TRBV2 with TRBJ1-4; no clear D gene. There are 14 residues in the CDR3. In germline, CDR1 is SNHLY, CDR2 FYNNEI. The ends were cut back, 8 bases at V and 7 bases at J, with 17 bases in the middle.

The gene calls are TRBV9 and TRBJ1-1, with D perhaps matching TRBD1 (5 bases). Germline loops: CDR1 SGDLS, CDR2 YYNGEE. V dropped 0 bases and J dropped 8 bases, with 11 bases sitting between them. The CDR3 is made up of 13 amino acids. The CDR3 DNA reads TGTGCCAGCAGCGTAGTTGAAAACAGGGAAGCTTTCTTT. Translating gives CASSVVENREAFF. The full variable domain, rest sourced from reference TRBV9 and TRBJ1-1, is DSGVTQTPKHLITATGQRVTLRCSPRSGDLSVYWYQQSLDQGLQFLIQYYNGEERAKGNILERFSAQQFPDLHSELNLSSLELGDSALYFCASSVVENREAFFGQGTRLTVV.

For the CDR3, the DNA is TGTGCCAGCAGTGAGAAATCAGGGGGTAGAGCTTTCTTT. Protein product: CASSEKSGGRAFF. This sequence joins TRBV2 and TRBJ1-1, with 7 nucleotides matching TRBD1. This CDR3 has 13 amino acids. Germline loops: CDR1 SNHLY, CDR2 FYNNEI. V gave up 3 bases and J gave up 10 bases; unmatched junction bases: 8.

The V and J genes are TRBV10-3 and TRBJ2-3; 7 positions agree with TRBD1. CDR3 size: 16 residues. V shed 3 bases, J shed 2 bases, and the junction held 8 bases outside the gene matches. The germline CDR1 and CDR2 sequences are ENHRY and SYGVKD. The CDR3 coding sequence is TGTGCCATCAGTGACTTCCGGGACAGAAACACAGATACGCAGTATTTT. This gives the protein CAISDFRDRNTDTQYF.

The CDR3, as DNA: TGCGCCAGCAGCTTGGTGGCAGTGAACACTGAAGCTTTCTTT. This translates into CASSLVAVNTEAFF. The rearrangement uses TRBV5-1 and TRBJ1-1; D gene ambiguous. Germline CDR1 and CDR2: SGHRS and YFSETQ. The CDR3 has 14 amino acids. The V end was cut by 0 bases, the J end by 0 bases, with 6 bases between.

CDR3 residues: CASSQDISGSYGYTF. The CDR3 DNA is TGTGCCAGCAGCCAAGATATTTCAGGCAGCTATGGCTACACCTTC. The V and J genes are TRBV3-1 (or the pseudogene TRBV3-2) and TRBJ1-2; the D is unclear. The V end was cut by 0 bases, the J end by 4 bases, with 12 bases between. Germline V CDR1 and CDR2: LGHDT, YNNKEL (reference sequence). CDR3 length equals 15 residues.

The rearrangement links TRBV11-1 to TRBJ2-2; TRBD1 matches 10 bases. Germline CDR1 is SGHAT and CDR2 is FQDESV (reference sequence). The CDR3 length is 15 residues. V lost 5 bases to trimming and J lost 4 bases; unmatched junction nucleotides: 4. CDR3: CASSHRDRGTGELFF. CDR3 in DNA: TGTGCCAGCAGCCACCGGGACAGGGGCACCGGGGAGCTGTTTTTT.

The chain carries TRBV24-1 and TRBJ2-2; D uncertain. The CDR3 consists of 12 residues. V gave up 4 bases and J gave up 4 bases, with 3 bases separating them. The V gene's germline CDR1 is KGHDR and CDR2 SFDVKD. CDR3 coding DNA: TGTGCCACCAGTGAACTCACCGGGGAGCTGTTTTTT. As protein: CATSELTGELFF.

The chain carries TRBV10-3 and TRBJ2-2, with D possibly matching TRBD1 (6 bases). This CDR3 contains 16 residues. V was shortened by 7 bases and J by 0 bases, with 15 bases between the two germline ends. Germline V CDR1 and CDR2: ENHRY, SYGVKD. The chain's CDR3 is CAITRTVSANTGELFF. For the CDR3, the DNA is TGTGCCATCACCCGGACAGTGAGCGCGAACACCGGGGAGCTGTTTTTT.

CDR3 coding DNA: TGTGCCAGCAGCTTATCGAGGGCGCAGCCCCAGCATTTT. Translated, it gives CASSLSRAQPQHF. The rearrangement links TRBV7-3 to TRBJ1-5; D remains ambiguous. Germline V CDR1 and CDR2: SGHTA, FQGTGA. V was clipped by 2 bases and J by 7 bases, with 9 bases between them. This CDR3 spans 13 amino acids.

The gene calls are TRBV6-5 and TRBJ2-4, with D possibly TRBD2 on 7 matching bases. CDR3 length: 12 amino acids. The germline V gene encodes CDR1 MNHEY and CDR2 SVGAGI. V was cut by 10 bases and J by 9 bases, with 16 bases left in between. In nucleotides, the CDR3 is TGTGCCACCGGGGGGCAGTTGTTCATTCAGTACTTC. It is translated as CATGGQLFIQYF.

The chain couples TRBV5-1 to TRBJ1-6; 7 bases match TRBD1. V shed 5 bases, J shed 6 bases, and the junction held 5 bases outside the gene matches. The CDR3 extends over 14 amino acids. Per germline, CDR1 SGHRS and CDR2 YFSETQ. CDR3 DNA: TGCGCCAGCAGTCCGGACAGGAGTAATTCACCCCTCCACTTT. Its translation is CASSPDRSNSPLHF.

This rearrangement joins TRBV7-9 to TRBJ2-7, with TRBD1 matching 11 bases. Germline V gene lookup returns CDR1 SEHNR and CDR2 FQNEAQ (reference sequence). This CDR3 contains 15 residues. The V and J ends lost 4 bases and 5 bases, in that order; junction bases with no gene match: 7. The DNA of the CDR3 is TGTGCCAGCAGCTCCGCAGGACAGGGGGCGGACGAGCAGTACTTC. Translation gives CASSSAGQGADEQYF. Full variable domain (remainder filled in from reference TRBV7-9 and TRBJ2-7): DTGVSQNPRHKITKRGQNVTFRCDPISEHNRLYWYRQTLGQGPEFLTYFQNEAQLEKSRLLSDRFSAERPKGSFSTLEIQRTEQGDSAMYLCASSSAGQGADEQYFGPGTRLTVT.

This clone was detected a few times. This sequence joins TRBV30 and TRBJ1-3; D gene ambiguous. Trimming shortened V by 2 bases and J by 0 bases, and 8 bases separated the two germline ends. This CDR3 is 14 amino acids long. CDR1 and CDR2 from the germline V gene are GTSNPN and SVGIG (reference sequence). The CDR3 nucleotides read TGTGCCTGGAGTAGAGGCAGCTCTGGAAACACCATATATTTT. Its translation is CAWSRGSSGNTIYF.

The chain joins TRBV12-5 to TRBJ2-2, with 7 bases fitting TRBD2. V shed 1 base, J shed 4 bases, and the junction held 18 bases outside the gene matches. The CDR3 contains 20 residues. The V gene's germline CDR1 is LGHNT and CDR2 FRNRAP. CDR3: CASGLERLGRTSSVTGELFF. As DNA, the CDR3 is TGTGCTAGTGGTTTGGAGAGACTAGGGAGGACTAGTTCGGTCACCGGGGAGCTGTTTTTT.

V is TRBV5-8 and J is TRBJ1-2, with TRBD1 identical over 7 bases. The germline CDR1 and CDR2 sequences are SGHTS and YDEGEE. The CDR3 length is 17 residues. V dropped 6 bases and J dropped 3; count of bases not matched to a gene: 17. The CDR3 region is CASKALVTGQLHYGYTF. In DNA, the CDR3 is TGTGCCAGCAAGGCATTGGTGACGGGACAGTTACACTATGGCTACACCTTC.

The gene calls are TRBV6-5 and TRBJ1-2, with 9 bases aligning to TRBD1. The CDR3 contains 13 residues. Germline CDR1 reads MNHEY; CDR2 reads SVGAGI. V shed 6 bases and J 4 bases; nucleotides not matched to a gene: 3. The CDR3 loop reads CASRPTGGYGYTF. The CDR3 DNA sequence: TGTGCCAGCAGACCGACAGGGGGCTATGGCTACACCTTC.

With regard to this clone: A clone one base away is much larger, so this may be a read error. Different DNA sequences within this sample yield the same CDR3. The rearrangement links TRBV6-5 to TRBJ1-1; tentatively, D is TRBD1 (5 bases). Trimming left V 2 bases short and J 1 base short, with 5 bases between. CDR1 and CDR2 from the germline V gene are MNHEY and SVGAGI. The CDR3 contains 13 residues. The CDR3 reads CASSYRGNTEAFF. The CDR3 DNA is TGTGCCAGCAGTTACAGGGGGAACACTGAAGCTTTCTTT.

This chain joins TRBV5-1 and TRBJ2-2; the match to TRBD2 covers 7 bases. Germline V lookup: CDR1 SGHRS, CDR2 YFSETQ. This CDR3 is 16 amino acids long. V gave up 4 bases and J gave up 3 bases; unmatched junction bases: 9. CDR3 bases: TGCGCCAGCAGCATTCGACTAGCATTGGACACCGGGGAGCTGTTTTTT. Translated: CASSIRLALDTGELFF.

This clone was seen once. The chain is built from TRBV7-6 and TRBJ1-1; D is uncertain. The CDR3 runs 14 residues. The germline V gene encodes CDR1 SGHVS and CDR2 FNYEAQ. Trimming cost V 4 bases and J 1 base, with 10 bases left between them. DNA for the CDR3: TGTGCCAGCAGCTCATCAAGAGGGAACACTGAAGCTTTCTTT. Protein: CASSSSRGNTEAFF.

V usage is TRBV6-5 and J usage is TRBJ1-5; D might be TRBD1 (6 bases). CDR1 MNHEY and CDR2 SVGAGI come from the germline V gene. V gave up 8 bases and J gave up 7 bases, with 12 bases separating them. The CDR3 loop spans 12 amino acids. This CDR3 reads CASGRQDQPQHF. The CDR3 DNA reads TGTGCCAGCGGACGACAGGACCAGCCCCAGCATTTT.

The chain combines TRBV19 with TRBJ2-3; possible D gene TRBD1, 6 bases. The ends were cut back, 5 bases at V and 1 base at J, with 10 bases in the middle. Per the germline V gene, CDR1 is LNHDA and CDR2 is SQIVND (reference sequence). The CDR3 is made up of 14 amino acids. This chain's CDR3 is CASSPRQGTDTQYF. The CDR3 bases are TGTGCCAGTAGTCCCCGACAGGGCACAGATACGCAGTATTTT. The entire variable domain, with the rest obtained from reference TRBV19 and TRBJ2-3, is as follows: DGGITQSPKYLFRKEGQNVTLSCEQNLNHDAMYWYRQDPGQGLRLIYYSQIVNDFQKGDIAEGYSVSREKKESFPLTVTSAQKNPTAFYLCASSPRQGTDTQYFGPGTRLTVL.

CDR3 coding DNA: TGTGCCAGCAGTCCAACAGGGGGAAGAGGCACCGGGGAGCTGTTTTTT. Translation: CASSPTGGRGTGELFF. This chain connects TRBV7-9 to TRBJ2-2; 8 bases are a match to TRBD1. CDR1 is SEHNR and CDR2 is FQNEAQ in the germline V gene (reference sequence). The CDR3 sequence is 16 residues long. Trimming cost V 6 bases and J 4 bases; bases outside gene matches: 10.

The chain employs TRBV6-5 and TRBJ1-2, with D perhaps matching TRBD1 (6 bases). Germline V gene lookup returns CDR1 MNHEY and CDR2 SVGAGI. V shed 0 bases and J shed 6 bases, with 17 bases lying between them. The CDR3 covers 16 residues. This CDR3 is CASSYSVRQGMHGYTF. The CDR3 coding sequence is TGTGCCAGCAGTTACTCTGTGCGGCAGGGGATGCATGGCTACACCTTC.

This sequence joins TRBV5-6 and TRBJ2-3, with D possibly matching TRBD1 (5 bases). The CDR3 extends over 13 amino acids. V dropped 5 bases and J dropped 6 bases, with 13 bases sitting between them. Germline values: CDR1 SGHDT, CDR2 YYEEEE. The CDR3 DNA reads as TGTGCCAGCAGTCAGACAGTTTTGGATACGCAGTATTTT. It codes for CASSQTVLDTQYF.

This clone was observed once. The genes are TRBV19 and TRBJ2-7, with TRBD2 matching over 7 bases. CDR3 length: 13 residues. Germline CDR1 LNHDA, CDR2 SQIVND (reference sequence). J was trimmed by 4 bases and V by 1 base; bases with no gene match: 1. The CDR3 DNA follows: TGTGCCAGTAGTATAGTGGGGGGGTACGAGCAGTACTTC. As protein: CASSIVGGYEQYF.

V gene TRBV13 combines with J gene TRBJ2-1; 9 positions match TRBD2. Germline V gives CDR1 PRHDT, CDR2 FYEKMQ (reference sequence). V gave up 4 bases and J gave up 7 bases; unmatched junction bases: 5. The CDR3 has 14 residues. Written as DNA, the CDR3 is TGTGCCAGCAGCTGGAGCGGGGGGAGGAATGAGCAGTTCTTC. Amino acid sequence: CASSWSGGRNEQFF.